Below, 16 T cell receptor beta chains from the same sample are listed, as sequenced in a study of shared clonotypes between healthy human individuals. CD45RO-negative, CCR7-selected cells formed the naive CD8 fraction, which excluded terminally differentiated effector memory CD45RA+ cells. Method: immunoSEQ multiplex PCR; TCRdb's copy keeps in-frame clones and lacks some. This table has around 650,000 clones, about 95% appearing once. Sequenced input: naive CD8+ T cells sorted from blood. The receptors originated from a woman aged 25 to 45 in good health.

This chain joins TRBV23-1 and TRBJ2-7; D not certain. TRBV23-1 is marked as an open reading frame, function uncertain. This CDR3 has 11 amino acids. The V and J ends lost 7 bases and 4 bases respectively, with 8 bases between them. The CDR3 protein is CASKDSYEQYF. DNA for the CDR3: TGCGCCAGCAAGGATAGTTACGAGCAGTACTTC.

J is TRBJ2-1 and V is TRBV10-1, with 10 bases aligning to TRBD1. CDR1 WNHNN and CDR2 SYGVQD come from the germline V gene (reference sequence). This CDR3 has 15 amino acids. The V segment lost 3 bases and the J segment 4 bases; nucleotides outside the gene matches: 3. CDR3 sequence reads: CASSEGTGVYNEQFF. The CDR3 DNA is TGCGCCAGCAGTGAAGGGACAGGGGTATACAATGAGCAGTTCTTC.

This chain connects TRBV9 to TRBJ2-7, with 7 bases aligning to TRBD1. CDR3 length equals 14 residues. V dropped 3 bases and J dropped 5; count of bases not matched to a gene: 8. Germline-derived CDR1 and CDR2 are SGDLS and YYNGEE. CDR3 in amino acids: CASSAQGSNHEQYF. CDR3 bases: TGTGCCAGCAGCGCACAGGGGTCTAACCACGAGCAGTACTTC.

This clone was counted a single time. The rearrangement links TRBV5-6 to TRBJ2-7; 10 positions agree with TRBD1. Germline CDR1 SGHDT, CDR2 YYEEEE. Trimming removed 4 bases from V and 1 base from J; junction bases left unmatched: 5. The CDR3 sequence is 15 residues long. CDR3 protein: CASSPRDRGSYEQYF. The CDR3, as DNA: TGTGCCAGCAGCCCCCGGGACAGGGGTTCCTACGAGCAGTACTTC.

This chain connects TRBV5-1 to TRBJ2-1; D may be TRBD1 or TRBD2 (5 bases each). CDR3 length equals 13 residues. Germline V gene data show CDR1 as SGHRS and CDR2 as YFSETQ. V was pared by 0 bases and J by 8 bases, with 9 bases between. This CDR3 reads CASSLGGGDEQFF. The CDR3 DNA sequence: TGCGCCAGCAGCTTGGGTGGGGGAGATGAGCAGTTCTTC.

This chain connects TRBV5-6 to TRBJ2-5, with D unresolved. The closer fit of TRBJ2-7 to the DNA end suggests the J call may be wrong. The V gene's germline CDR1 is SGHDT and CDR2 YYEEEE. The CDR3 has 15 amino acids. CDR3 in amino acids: CASSPGTSLGYEQYF. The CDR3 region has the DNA TGTGCCAGCAGCCCCGGAACTTCACTCGGGTACGAGCAGTACTTC.

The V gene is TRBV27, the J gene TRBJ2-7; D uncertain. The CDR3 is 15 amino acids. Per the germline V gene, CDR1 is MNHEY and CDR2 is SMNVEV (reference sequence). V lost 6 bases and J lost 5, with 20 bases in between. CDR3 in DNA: TGTGCCAGCAGCCCCCTACCATCCTGGGGTGACGAGCAGTACTTC. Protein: CASSPLPSWGDEQYF.

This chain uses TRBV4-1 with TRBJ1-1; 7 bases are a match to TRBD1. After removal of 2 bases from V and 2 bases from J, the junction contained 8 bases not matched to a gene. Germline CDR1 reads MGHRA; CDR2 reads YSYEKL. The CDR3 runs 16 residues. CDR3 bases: TGCGCCAGCAGCCAACCTTCGGGACAGAAAAACACTGAAGCTTTCTTT. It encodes CASSQPSGQKNTEAFF.

CDR3 DNA sequence: TGTGCCAGCAGCTTCGAAACTAGCGGGGTCTGGGAGCAGTACTTC. Protein product: CASSFETSGVWEQYF. V usage is TRBV11-1 and J usage is TRBJ2-7; TRBD2 aligns across 10 bases. The CDR3 covers 15 residues. The germline V gene has CDR1 SGHAT and CDR2 FQDESV (reference sequence). The V and J ends lost 3 bases and 7 bases, in that order; junction bases with no gene match: 9. The full variable domain, in which reference TRBV11-1 and TRBJ2-7 provide the parts outside the CDR3, is EAEVAQSPRYKITEKSQAVAFWCDPISGHATLYWYRQILGQGPELLVQFQDESVVDDSQLPKDRFSAERLKGVDSTLKIQPAELGDSAMYLCASSFETSGVWEQYFGPGTRLTVT.

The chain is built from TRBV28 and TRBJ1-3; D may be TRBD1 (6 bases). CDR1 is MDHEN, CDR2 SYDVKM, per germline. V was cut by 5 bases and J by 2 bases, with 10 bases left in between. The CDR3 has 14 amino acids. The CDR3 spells CASSQTGTGNTIYF. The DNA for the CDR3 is TGTGCCAGCAGTCAAACAGGGACTGGAAACACCATATATTTT.

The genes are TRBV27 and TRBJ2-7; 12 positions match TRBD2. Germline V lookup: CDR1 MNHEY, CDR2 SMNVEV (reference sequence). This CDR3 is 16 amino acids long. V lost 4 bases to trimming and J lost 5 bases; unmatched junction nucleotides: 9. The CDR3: CASSWVLAGGPHEQYF. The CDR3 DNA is TGTGCCAGCAGTTGGGTTCTAGCGGGAGGGCCCCACGAGCAGTACTTC.

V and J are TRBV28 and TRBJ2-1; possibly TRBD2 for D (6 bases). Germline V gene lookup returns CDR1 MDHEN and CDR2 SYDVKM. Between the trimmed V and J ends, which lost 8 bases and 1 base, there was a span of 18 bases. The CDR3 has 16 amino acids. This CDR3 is CASSGGLALSYNEQFF. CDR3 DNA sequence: TGTGCCAGCTCCGGCGGTCTAGCGCTTTCCTACAATGAGCAGTTCTTC.

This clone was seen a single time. The CDR3 DNA reads TGTGCCAGTAGCGGGACAGGGGGCAGAGAGACCCAGTACTTC. Its protein is CASSGTGGRETQYF. The chain joins TRBV19 to TRBJ2-5; 12 positions agree with TRBD1. V lost 6 bases and J lost 4; bases outside the gene matches: 3. CDR1 and CDR2 (germline): LNHDA, SQIVND (reference sequence). The CDR3 length is 14 residues.

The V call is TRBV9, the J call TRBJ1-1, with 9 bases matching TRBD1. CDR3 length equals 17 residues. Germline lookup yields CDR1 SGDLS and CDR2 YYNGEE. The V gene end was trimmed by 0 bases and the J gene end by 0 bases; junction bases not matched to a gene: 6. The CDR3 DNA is TGTGCCAGCAGCGTAGTGGGGACAGGGAAACTGAACACTGAAGCTTTCTTT. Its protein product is CASSVVGTGKLNTEAFF.

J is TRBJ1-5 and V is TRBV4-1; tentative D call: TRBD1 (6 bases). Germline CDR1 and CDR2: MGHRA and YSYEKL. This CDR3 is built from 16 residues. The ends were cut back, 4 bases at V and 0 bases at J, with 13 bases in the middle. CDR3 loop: CASSLRQENSNQPQHF. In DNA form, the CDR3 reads TGCGCCAGCAGCCTCCGACAGGAAAATAGCAATCAGCCCCAGCATTTT.

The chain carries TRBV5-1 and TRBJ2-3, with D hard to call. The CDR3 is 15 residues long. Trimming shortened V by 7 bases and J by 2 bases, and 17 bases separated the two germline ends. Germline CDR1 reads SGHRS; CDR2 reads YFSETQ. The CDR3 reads CASVTEPTFTDTQYF. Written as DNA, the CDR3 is TGCGCCAGCGTAACGGAGCCGACATTCACAGATACGCAGTATTTT.